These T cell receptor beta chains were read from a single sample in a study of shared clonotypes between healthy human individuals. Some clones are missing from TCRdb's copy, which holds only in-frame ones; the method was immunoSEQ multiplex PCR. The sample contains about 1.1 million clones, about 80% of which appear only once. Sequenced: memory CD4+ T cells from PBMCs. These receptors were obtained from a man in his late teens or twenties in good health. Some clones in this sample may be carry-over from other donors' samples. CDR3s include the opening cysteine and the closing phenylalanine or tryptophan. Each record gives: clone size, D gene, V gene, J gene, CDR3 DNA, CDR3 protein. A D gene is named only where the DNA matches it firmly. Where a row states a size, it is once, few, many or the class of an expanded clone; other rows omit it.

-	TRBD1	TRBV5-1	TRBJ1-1	TGCGCCAGCAGCCGAGGGGACAGGGGAGAAGAAACTGAAGCTTTCTTT	CASSRGDRGEETEAFF
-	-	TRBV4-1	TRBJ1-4	TGCGCCAGCAGCCAAAAACGGGGGGTGGGGGATGAAAAACTGTTTTTT	CASSQKRGVGDEKLFF
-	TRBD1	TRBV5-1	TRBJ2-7	TGCGCCAGCAGCTTAAGTGACAGGGGCCCCTACGAGCAGTACTTC	CASSLSDRGPYEQYF
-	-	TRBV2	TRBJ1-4	TGTGCCAGCAGTGAATGGGGCCTTATCGAAAAACTGTTTTTT	CASSEWGLIEKLFF
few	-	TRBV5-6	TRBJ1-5	TGTGCCAGCAGCTATCGCAGGGGCTTAGAGCAGCCCCAGCATTTT	CASSYRRGLEQPQHF
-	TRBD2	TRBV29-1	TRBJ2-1	TGCAGCGCTAGCGGAGACTCCTACAATGAGCAGTTCTTC	CSASGDSYNEQFF
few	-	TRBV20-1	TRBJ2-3	TGCAGTGCGCACGCAGATACGCAGTATTTT	CSAHADTQYF
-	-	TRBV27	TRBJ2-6	TGTGCCAGCAGTTCGATGTACTCTGGGGCCAACGTCCTGACTTTC	CASSSMYSGANVLTF
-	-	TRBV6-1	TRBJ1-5	TGTGCCAGCAGTGAATTGTTCGGCCATCAGCCCCAGCATTTT	CASSELFGHQPQHF
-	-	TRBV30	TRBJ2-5	TGTGCCTGGAGCGCAGGGATTCAGGAGACCCAGTACTTC	CAWSAGIQETQYF
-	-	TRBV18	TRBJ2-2	TGTGCCAGCTCACCATGGTCGGGGGCCCTTTCGAACACCGGGGAGCTGTTTTTT	CASSPWSGALSNTGELFF
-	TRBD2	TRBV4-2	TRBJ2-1	TGTGCCAGCAGCCAAGAACCCGGCGGGAGTAACTACAATGAGCAGTTCTTC	CASSQEPGGSNYNEQFF
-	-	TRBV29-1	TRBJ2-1	TGCAGCGCCGGAGCCAGTCTTCAAATGAATGAGCAGTTCTTC	CSAGASLQMNEQFF
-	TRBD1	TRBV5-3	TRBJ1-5	TGTGCCAGAAGCTTGGGTGGGGACAGGGGGAGACATCAGCCCCAGCATTTT	CARSLGGDRGRHQPQHF
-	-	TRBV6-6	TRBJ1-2	TGTGCCAGCAGAGAACAGGGTCGGGATGGCTACACCTTC	CASREQGRDGYTF
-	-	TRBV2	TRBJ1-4	TGTGCCAGCATCTCCGCGCTAGGGTCCACTAATGAAAAACTGTTTTTT	CASISALGSTNEKLFF
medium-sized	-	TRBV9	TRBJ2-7	TGTGCCAGCCCCCTTCGGGGGAGCCCCTACGAGCAGTACTTC	CASPLRGSPYEQYF
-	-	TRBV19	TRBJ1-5	TGTGCCAGTACCCCCATGGCAGGGAATTACCAGCCCCAGCATTTT	CASTPMAGNYQPQHF
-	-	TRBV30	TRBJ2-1	TGTGCCTGGAGTGGGGGGGTGTACAATGAGCAGTTCTTC	CAWSGGVYNEQFF
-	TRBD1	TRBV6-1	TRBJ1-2	TGTGCCAGCAGTTATCAGGGGGCGGACTATGGCTACACCTTC	CASSYQGADYGYTF
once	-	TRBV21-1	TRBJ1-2	TGTGCCAGCAGCAAAGTACACGTAAACTATGGCTACACCTTC	CASSKVHVNYGYTF
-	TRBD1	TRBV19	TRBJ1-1	TGTGCCAGTGGGGACAGGGGGAAGGATGCTTTCTTT	CASGDRGKDAFF
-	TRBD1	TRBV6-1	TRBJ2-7	TGTGCCGGCAGTGAAGGGGCAGGGGGCTCCTACGAGCAGTACTTC	CAGSEGAGGSYEQYF
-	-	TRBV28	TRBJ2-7	TGTGCCAGCAGTTTAATTGGGGGTAGCGGAAGTTACTCCTACGAGCAGTACTTC	CASSLIGGSGSYSYEQYF